This T cell receptor beta chain was profiled in a study of T cells in Graves' hyperthyroidism and ophthalmopathy. Study-wide points: A median roughly six months before onset, the model predicted ophthalmopathy.

The sample holds a few counts of this clonotype. The antigen is not known. The CDR3 totals 14 residues. The V end lost 5 bases, the J end lost 5 bases, and 15 bases lay between the germline ends. CDR1 and CDR2 (germline): SGHAT, FQNNGV. RNA transcripts were the template for amplifying TCR beta CDR3 regions. HTBI primers were used for first-round RT-PCR of the TCR CDR3. MiXCR, run by TCRdb on the multiplex PCR reads, gives a single entry per CDR3 protein. Of about 320,000 distinct CDR3 sequences in the sample, around a sixth are singletons; the top ten hold around 33%. Among the patients, aged 18 to 65, hyperthyroidism was newly diagnosed and had lasted under 2 months. Uncontrolled infection, other autoimmune disease, pregnancy or lactation excluded patients. Orbital computed tomography and thyroid ultrasound, together with serum TRAb and thyroxine and clinical symptoms, were used for diagnoses.

The sequence came from a young man with Graves' hyperthyroidism. V usage is TRBV11-2 and J usage is TRBJ2-5; D not resolved. The sample consisted of blood. CDR3 sequence (DNA): TGTGCCAGCAGCCCCCGCCGACGTCACGAGACCCAGTACTTC. It specifies CASSPRRRHETQYF.